This TCR beta chain was captured in a study of OX40 agonist ivuxolimab in advanced cancers. Study-wide context: People in dose escalation had one of these cancers: hepatocellular carcinoma, melanoma, renal cell or head and neck cancer.

Method: immunoSEQ multiplex PCR; TCRdb's copy keeps in-frame clones and lacks some. The sample contains about 100,000 clones, around 89% of which appear only once. A note on this clone: Its specificity is not known.

Study-level points and caveats: There were also nonresponders showing low normalized T-cell clonal expansion. Which antigen the expanded peripheral T cells recognized is unknown.

V was trimmed by 4 bases and J by 0 bases, leaving 7 bases between them. CDR3 length equals 15 residues. CDR1 and CDR2 (germline): MGHDK, SYGVNS. No patient had autoimmune disease or received systemic immunosuppression. Sequenced here: CD4+ or CD8+ T cells sorted from blood, sampled in a trial of the OX40 agonist ivuxolimab. The sequence derives from an adult with an advanced solid tumor such as melanoma, head and neck, liver or kidney cancer. The V and J genes are TRBV25-1 and TRBJ1-6; no reliable D call. As DNA, the CDR3 is TGTGCCAGCAGTGCGGGGAGCTCCTATAATTCACCCCTCCACTTT. Amino acids: CASSAGSSYNSPLHF.